The entry below gives a single T cell receptor beta chain sequence along with its context. Its target is not known. Trimming left V 5 bases short and J 0 bases short, with 13 bases between. The CDR3 consists of 15 residues. CDR1 SGHVS and CDR2 FQNEAQ come from the germline V gene. How the authors handled the data: In the immunoSEQ data, sequences were junction-only and lacked quality scores, so filtering differed. Data came from immunoSEQ multiplex PCR; TCRdb stores just in-frame clones and leaves some out. The V and J calls and the clone size are those of that table, but D and trimming were determined from the DNA. The profile covers under 1,900,000 clones, with approximately 98.5% appearing a single time and approximately 0.4% taken by the ten largest. This sample was taken from a study of shared clonotypes between healthy human individuals. Background on the study: Plates per donor: three CD4 naive, three CD4 memory, two CD8 naive, one CD8 memory.

The study's findings and limits: Clonotype sharing across a few donors was observed for roughly 5% of naive CD4 clonotypes. Generally, naive subsets (rather than memory subsets) showed larger estimated richness.

This TCR was sampled from a man aged 30 to 39 in good health. V usage is TRBV7-8 and J usage is TRBJ1-2; D unclear. The source material was naive CD4+ T cells sorted from blood. Subset indicated: CD45RA+ positively selected. DNA of the CDR3: TGTGCCAGCAGCCCGAGACGGGAAGCTAACTATGGCTACACCTTC. Its protein is CASSPRREANYGYTF.